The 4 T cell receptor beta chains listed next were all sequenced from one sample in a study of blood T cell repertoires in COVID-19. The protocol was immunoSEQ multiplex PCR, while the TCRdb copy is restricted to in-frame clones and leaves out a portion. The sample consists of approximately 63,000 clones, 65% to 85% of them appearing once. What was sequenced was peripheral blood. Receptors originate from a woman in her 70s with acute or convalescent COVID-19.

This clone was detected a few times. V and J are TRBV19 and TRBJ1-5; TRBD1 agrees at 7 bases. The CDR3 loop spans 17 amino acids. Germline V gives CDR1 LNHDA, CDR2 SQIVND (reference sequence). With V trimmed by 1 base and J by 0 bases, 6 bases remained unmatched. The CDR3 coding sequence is TGTGCCAGTAGTATAGGTGACAGGGTACCTAGCAATCAGCCCCAGCATTTT. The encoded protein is CASSIGDRVPSNQPQHF. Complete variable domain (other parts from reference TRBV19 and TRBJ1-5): DGGITQSPKYLFRKEGQNVTLSCEQNLNHDAMYWYRQDPGQGLRLIYYSQIVNDFQKGDIAEGYSVSREKKESFPLTVTSAQKNPTAFYLCASSIGDRVPSNQPQHFGDGTRLSIL.

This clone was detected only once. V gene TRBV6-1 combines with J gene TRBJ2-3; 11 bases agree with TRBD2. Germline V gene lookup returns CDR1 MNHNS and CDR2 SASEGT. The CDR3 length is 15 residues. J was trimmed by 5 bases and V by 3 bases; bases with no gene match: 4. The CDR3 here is CASSDSGGAIDTQYF. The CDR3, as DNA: TGTGCCAGCAGTGATAGCGGGGGGGCTATAGATACGCAGTATTTT.

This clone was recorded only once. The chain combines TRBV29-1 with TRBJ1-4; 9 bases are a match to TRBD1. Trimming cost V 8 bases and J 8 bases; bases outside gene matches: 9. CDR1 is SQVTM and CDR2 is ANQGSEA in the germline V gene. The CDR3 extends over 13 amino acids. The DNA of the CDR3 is TGCAGCCACCGGGGACAGGGCGGAGAAAAACTGTTTTTT. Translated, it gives CSHRGQGGEKLFF.

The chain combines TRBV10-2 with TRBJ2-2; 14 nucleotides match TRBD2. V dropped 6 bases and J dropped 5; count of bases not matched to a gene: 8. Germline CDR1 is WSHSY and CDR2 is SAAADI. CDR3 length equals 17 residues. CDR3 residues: CASRSGLAGEVTGELFF. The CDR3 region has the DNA TGCGCCAGCAGGTCGGGACTAGCGGGGGAAGTGACCGGGGAGCTGTTTTTT.